The 16 T cell receptor beta chains presented below share a single source sample, sequenced in a study of a mutant IDH1 vaccine in newly diagnosed glioma. Profiled with immunoSEQ multiplex PCR; TCRdb holds only in-frame clones, not every one. The top ten clones hold around 4.1% of a sample with some 62,000 clones, under 85% of them seen once. Their specific antigens are unknown. As for time point: week 47, end of study. Every vaccination contained 300 ug of the mutant IDH1 20-mer peptide and was paired with topical imiquimod. Here the sequenced sample was PBMCs, taken from a glioma patient whose treatment included an IDH1 peptide vaccine. These receptors were taken from a man aged 25 to 40 with glioma.

CDR3 nucleotides: TGTGCCAGCAGCGGCGGGCCCGGGACAGCTTCCTACGAGCAGTACTTC. As protein: CASSGGPGTASYEQYF. The chain links TRBV9 to TRBJ2-7; 7 nucleotides line up with TRBD1. The germline V gene has CDR1 SGDLS and CDR2 YYNGEE. V was pared by 3 bases and J by 1 base, with 10 bases of the junction left unmatched. The CDR3 loop spans 16 amino acids.

The gene calls are TRBV6-1 and TRBJ1-5, with no clear D. Germline values: CDR1 MNHNS, CDR2 SASEGT. This CDR3 has 15 amino acids. V lost 6 bases to trimming and J lost 7 bases, with 19 bases between them. The CDR3 nucleotides are TGTGCCAGCAGCCCCCGGACGATCTCCCGCCAGCCCCAGCATTTT. Translating gives CASSPRTISRQPQHF.

The V and J genes are TRBV4-1 and TRBJ1-4, with D possibly matching TRBD1 (6 bases). V dropped 11 bases and J dropped 5 bases, with 21 bases sitting between them. The CDR3 covers 15 residues. Germline V gene lookup returns CDR1 MGHRA and CDR2 YSYEKL. CDR3 amino acids: CASKITGTPNEKLFF. The CDR3 coding sequence is TGCGCCTCGAAGATAACCGGGACACCGAATGAAAAACTGTTTTTT.

This rearrangement joins TRBV19 to TRBJ2-7; D call uncertain. From germline, CDR1 is LNHDA and CDR2 SQIVND (reference sequence). Deletions cut 3 bases from V and 2 bases from J, with 8 bases between. The CDR3 has 13 amino acids. The CDR3 here is CASSIARAYEQYF. The CDR3 nucleotides read TGTGCCAGTAGTATCGCCCGAGCCTACGAGCAGTACTTC.

The chain couples TRBV4-1 to TRBJ2-5; D not certain. The CDR3 sequence is 16 residues long. The V gene lost 0 bases and the J gene lost 1 base, with 12 bases spanning the gap. CDR1 is MGHRA, CDR2 YSYEKL, per germline. CDR3 region: CASSQESPGPQETQYF. The CDR3 nucleotides are TGCGCCAGCAGCCAAGAATCTCCAGGTCCCCAAGAGACCCAGTACTTC.

V is TRBV5-1 and J is TRBJ2-5; 7 bases map to TRBD1. CDR1 is SGHRS, CDR2 YFSETQ, per germline. Germline trimming cut 4 bases from V and 0 bases from J; bases unmatched to any gene: 9. The CDR3 spans 16 residues. CDR3 sequence (DNA): TGCGCCAGCAGCCCAACCGGGACAGCGTACCAAGAGACCCAGTACTTC. It is translated as CASSPTGTAYQETQYF.

A single count supports this clone. The chain joins TRBV13 to TRBJ1-1, with 8 bases identical to TRBD1. CDR3 length equals 15 residues. Trimming at V came to 5 bases and at J to 0 bases, leaving 5 bases not matched to a gene. CDR1 PRHDT and CDR2 FYEKMQ come from the germline V gene (reference sequence). The CDR3: CASSVDRGVNTEAFF. For the CDR3, the DNA is TGTGCCAGCAGCGTAGACAGGGGAGTGAACACTGAAGCTTTCTTT.

This sequence joins TRBV30 and TRBJ2-3, with unresolved D. CDR1 and CDR2 (germline): GTSNPN, SVGIG (reference sequence). V was clipped by 3 bases and J by 2 bases, with 15 bases between them. This CDR3 region has 15 residues. The CDR3: CAWRPSPAATDTQYF. The CDR3 bases are TGTGCCTGGAGGCCCAGCCCCGCCGCCACAGATACGCAGTATTTT.

V usage is TRBV9 and J usage is TRBJ1-5; unclear D gene. The ends were cut back, 4 bases at V and 4 bases at J, with 15 bases in the middle. This CDR3 has 15 amino acids. Germline CDR1 reads SGDLS; CDR2 reads YYNGEE. This CDR3 reads CASSPTGSHNQPQHF. CDR3 nucleotide sequence: TGTGCCAGCAGCCCGACGGGATCGCATAATCAGCCCCAGCATTTT.

V and J are TRBV28 and TRBJ1-1, with TRBD1 as a possible D gene (5 bases). CDR1 and CDR2 from the germline V gene are MDHEN and SYDVKM. The V end was cut by 6 bases, the J end by 0 bases, with 20 bases between. The CDR3 has 17 amino acids. CDR3 DNA sequence: TGTGCCAGCAGCCTCCCGTGGGCAGGGTACATGAACACTGAAGCTTTCTTT. This translates into CASSLPWAGYMNTEAFF.

V gene TRBV18 combines with J gene TRBJ2-5; unclear D gene. Trimming shortened V by 0 bases and J by 7 bases, and 12 bases separated the two germline ends. Per the germline V gene, CDR1 is KGHSH and CDR2 is LQKENI. The length of the CDR3 is 14 residues. CDR3: CASSPPGVSGTQYF. CDR3 bases: TGTGCCAGCTCACCACCGGGCGTTTCAGGGACCCAGTACTTC.

The rearrangement uses TRBV29-1 and TRBJ2-4; D gene ambiguous. Trimming took off 6 bases at V and 4 bases at J, with 16 bases between the two ends. The CDR3 spans 14 residues. Germline V lookup: CDR1 SQVTM, CDR2 ANQGSEA. The CDR3 sequence: CSVRRWTSKNIQYF. The CDR3 nucleotides are TGCAGCGTCCGAAGGTGGACCTCTAAAAACATTCAGTACTTC.

V gene TRBV5-8 combines with J gene TRBJ1-5, with unresolved D. Germline lookup yields CDR1 SGHTS and CDR2 YDEGEE. The CDR3 has 15 residues. V lost 2 bases, J lost 0 bases, and 9 bases lay in between. CDR3 protein: CASSFQGYSNQPQHF. The CDR3 nucleotides read TGTGCCAGCAGCTTCCAAGGATATAGCAATCAGCCCCAGCATTTT.

The CDR3 coding sequence is TGTGCCAGCAGCCCAGGAGGACTCTCCAGGGCCGAGACCCAGTACTTC. It specifies CASSPGGLSRAETQYF. V is TRBV7-8 and J is TRBJ2-5; either TRBD1 or TRBD2 may supply D (5 bases each). Deletions cut 5 bases from V and 5 bases from J, with 21 bases between. This CDR3 has 16 amino acids. The germline V gene has CDR1 SGHVS and CDR2 FQNEAQ.

This chain links TRBV25-1 with TRBJ2-1, with 8 bases that match TRBD1. Germline V gene data show CDR1 as MGHDK and CDR2 as SYGVNS. Losses at the gene ends were 5 bases for V and 3 bases for J; bases not matched to a gene: 15. The CDR3 runs to 18 residues. For the CDR3, the DNA is TGTGCCAGCAGTTCCCTTGTCCTCGGGACAGGCGACTACAATGAGCAGTTCTTC. Amino acid sequence: CASSSLVLGTGDYNEQFF.

The V gene is TRBV7-8, the J gene TRBJ2-7; 9 nucleotides match TRBD2. The CDR3 is 17 residues long. Per the germline V gene, CDR1 is SGHVS and CDR2 is FQNEAQ. V shed 0 bases, J shed 2 bases, and the junction held 8 bases outside the gene matches. CDR3 DNA: TGTGCCAGCAGCTTAGCGCGGGCTAGCGGGGATCCCTACGAGCAGTACTTC. Its translation: CASSLARASGDPYEQYF.